This TCR beta chain was sequenced for a study of cytomegalovirus exposure and HLA in healthy donors. Findings and limits, study-wide: Cytomegalovirus-associated status was assigned to 164 TCR beta chains. In a later analysis, TCR beta V- and J-gene trimming was associated with a missense DCLRE1C variant.

Concerning this clone: Its antigen is undetermined.

Amplification used 60 Vbeta primers and 13 Jbeta primers. Produced via immunoSEQ multiplex PCR; TCRdb's table is partial and in-frame only. The sample consists of some 98,000 clones, approximately 77% of them appearing once. The sequence was obtained from a female donor in good health and CMV-seronegative. The sequenced sample consisted of PBMCs.

CDR3: CASSLALTSPTYNEQFF. The DNA of the CDR3 is TGTGCCAGCAGCTTAGCCCTAACTAGCCCAACCTACAATGAGCAGTTCTTC. The V call is TRBV7-9, the J call TRBJ2-1, with a weak D call TRBD2 (6 bases). V shed 0 bases and J shed 2 bases, with 14 bases lying between them. CDR3 length equals 17 residues. Germline lookup yields CDR1 SEHNR and CDR2 FQNEAQ (reference sequence).